The clone carrying this TCR beta chain was detected ten times or more. The CDR3 runs to 16 residues. CDR1 SGHRS and CDR2 YFSETQ come from the germline V gene. V lost 4 bases to trimming and J lost 6 bases; unmatched junction nucleotides: 7. The sample's time point: before trial treatment. Along with nivolumab and ipilimumab, donors received aspirin, low-dose cyclophosphamide and low-dose radiotherapy. These data are taken from a study of low-dose radiotherapy and immunotherapy resistance in tumors. Primers used for first-strand cDNA, a TRAV- and TRBV-specific set, covered both alpha and beta chains. Over about 18 PCR cycles, TCRs were amplified from a constant-region primer and V-primer adapter. TCRdb redid the calling of the reads with MiXCR, one entry per CDR3 protein. The sample has roughly 76,000 distinct CDR3 sequences; under 20% are singletons.

The V and J genes are TRBV5-1 and TRBJ2-2; 12 bases agree with TRBD1. The sequencing here drew on PBMCs, taken before treatment. This sequence was found in a male donor with prostate cancer. The CDR3, as DNA: TGCGCCAGCAGCCCAACCGGGACAGGGGGCTCCGGGGAGCTGTTTTTT. Residues: CASSPTGTGGSGELFF.